This TCR beta chain was identified in a study of blood T cell repertoires in COVID-19. Study summary: T cells, B-cell-depleted T cells, or PBMCs supplied cDNA or gDNA.

Original handling: Using reference gene primer amplification, nucleated cell counts were estimated. Repertoires were generated with immunoSEQ multiplex PCR, while TCRdb's copy carries only in-frame clones and drops some. The DNA gave D and trimming, while V, J and clone size come from that table. The sample carries around 68,000 clones, 65% to 80% recorded once. This clone was detected once. Germline V gives CDR1 KGHDR, CDR2 SFDVKD. Deletions cut 2 bases from V and 8 bases from J, with 11 bases between. The CDR3 consists of 13 residues. Material for sequencing was peripheral blood. The TCR was taken from a woman in her forties or fifties with acute or convalescent COVID-19. The genes are TRBV24-1 and TRBJ1-2, with a weak D call TRBD1 (6 bases). The CDR3 nucleotides read TGTGCCACCAGTGATTCGAACAGGGACGGCTACACCTTC. This translates into CATSDSNRDGYTF.